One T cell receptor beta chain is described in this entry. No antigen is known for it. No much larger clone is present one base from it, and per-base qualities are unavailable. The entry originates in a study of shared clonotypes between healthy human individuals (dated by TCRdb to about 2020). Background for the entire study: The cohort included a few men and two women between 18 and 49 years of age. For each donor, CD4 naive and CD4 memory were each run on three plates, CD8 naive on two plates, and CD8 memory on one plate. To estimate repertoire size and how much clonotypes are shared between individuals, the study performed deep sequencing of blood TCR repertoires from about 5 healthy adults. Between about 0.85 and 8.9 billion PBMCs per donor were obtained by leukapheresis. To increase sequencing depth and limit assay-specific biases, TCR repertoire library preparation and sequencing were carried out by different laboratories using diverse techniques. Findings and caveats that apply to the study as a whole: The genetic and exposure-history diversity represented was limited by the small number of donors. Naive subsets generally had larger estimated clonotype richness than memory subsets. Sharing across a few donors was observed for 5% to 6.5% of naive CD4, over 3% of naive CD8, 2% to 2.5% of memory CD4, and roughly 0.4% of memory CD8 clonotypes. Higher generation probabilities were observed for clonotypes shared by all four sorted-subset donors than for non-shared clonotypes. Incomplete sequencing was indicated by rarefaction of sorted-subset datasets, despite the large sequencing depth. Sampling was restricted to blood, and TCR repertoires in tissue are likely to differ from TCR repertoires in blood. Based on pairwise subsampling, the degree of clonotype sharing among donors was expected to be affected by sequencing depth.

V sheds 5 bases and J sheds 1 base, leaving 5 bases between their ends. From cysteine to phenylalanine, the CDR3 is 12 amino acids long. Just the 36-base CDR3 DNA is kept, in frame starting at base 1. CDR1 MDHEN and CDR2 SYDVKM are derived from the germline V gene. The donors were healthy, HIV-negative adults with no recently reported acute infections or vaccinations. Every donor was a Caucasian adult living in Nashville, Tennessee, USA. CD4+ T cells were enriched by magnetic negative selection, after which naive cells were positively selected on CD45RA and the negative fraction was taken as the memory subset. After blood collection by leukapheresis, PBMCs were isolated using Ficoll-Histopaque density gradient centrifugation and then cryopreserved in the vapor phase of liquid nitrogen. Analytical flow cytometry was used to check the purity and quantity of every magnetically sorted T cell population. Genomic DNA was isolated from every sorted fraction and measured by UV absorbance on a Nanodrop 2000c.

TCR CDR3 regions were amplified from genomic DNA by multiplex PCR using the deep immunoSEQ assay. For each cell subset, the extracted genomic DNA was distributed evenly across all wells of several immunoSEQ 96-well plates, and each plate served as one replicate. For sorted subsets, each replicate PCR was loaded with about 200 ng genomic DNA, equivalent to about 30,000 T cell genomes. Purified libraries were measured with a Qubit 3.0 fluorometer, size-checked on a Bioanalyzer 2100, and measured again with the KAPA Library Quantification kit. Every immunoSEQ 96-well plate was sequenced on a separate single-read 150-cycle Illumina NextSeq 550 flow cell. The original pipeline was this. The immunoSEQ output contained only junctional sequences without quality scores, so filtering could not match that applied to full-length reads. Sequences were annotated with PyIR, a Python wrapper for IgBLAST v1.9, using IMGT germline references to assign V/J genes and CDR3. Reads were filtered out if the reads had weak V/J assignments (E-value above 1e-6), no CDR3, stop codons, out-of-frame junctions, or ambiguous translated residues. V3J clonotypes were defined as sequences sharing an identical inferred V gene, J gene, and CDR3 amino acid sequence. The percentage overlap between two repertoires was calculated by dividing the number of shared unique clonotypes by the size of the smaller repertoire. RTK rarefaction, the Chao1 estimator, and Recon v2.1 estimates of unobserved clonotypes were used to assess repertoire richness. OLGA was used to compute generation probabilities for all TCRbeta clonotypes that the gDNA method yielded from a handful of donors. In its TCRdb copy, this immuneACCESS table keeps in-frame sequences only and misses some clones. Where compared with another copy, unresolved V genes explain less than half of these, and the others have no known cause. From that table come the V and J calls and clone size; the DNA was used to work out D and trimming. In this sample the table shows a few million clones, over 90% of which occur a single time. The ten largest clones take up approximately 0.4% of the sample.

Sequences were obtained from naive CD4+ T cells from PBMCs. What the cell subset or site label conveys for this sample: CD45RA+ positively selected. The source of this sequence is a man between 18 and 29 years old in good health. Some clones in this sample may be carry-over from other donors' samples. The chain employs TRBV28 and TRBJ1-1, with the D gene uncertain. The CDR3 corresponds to CASSNGNTEAFF. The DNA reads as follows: TGTGCCAGCAGTAACGGGAACACTGAAGCTTTCTTT.